This TCR beta chain was identified in a study of control samples from healthy donors and cancer patients. With V trimmed by 6 bases and J by 6 bases, 5 bases remained unmatched. CDR1 KGHSH and CDR2 LQKENI come from the germline V gene. The CDR3 contains 13 residues. TCRdb's copy holds only in-frame clones and misses some; the assay was immunoSEQ multiplex PCR. The sample shows more than 60,000 clones, nearly 90% of them seen only once. The chain is built from TRBV18 and TRBJ2-1; TRBD1 matches 7 bases. The TCR was taken from a man aged 60 to 75 with colorectal cancer. The sequenced material came from PBMCs. The CDR3 DNA is TGTGCCAGCTCCTACAGGGGCGCCAATGAGCAGTTCTTC. Translated, it gives CASSYRGANEQFF.